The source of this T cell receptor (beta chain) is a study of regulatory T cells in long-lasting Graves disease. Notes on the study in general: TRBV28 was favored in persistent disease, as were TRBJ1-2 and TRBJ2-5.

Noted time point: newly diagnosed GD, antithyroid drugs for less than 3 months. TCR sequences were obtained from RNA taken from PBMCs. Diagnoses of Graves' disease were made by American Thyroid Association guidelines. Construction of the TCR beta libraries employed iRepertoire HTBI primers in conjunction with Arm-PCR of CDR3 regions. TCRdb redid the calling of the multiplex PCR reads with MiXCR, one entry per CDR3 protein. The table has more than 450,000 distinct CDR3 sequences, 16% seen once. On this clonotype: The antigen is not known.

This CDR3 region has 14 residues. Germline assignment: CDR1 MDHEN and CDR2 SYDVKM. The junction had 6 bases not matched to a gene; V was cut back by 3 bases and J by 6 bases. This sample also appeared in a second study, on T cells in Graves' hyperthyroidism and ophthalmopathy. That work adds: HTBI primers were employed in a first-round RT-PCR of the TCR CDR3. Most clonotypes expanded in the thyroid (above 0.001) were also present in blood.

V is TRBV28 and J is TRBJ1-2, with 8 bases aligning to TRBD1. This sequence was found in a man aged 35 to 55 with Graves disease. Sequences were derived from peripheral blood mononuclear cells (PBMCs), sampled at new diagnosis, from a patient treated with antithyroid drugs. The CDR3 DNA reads TGTGCCAGCAGTTTTCAGGACAGGGTTGATGGCTACACCTTC. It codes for CASSFQDRVDGYTF.